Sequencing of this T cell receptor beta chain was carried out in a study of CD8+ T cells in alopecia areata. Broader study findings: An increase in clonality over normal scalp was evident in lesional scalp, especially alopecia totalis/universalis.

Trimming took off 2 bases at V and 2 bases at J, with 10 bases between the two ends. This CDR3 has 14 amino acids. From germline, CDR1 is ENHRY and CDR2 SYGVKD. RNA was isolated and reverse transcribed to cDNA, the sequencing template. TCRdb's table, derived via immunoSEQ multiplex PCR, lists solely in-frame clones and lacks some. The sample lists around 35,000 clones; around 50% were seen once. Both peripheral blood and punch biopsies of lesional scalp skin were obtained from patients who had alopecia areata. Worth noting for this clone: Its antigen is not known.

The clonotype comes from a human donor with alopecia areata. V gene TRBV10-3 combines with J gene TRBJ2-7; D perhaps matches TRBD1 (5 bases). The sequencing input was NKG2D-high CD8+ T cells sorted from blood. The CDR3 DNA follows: TGTGCCATCAGTGAGCCCGACAGAACCTACGAGCAGTACTTC. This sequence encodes CAISEPDRTYEQYF.